This TCR beta chain was identified during a study of control samples from healthy donors and cancer patients. Assay used: immunoSEQ multiplex PCR; TCRdb lists only in-frame clones, some missing. Seen here are about 160,000 clones, around 90% observed once, and the top ten hold more than 10%. This CDR3 spans 15 amino acids. Germline lookup yields CDR1 LNHDA and CDR2 SQIVND (reference sequence). With 10 bases clipped from V and 1 base from J, the junction kept 12 bases outside the gene matches. The TCR sequence derives from a man under 40 in good health. The chain couples TRBV19 to TRBJ1-2, with 7 bases identical to TRBD1. Sequences were obtained from blood. This chain's CDR3 is CAIATGTVNNYGYTF. Here the CDR3 DNA reads TGTGCCATTGCGACCGGGACAGTCAATAACTATGGCTACACCTTC.